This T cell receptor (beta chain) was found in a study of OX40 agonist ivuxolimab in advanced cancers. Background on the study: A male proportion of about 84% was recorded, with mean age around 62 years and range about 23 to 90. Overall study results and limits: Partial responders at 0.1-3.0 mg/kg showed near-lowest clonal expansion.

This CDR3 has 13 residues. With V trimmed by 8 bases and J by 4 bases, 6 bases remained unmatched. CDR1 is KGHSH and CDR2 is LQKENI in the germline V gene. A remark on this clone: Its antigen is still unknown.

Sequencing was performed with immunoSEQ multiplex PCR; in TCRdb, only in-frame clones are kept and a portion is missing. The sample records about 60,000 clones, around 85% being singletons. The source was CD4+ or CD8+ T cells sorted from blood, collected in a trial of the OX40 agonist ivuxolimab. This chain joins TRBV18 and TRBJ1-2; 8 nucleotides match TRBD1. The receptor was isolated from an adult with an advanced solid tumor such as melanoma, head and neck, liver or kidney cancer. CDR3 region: CASLPTGAYGYTF. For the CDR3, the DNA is TGTGCCAGCCTGCCGACAGGGGCCTATGGCTACACCTTC.